Shown below are 17 T cell receptor beta chains from a single sample sequenced in a study of blood T cell repertoires in COVID-19. Generated by immunoSEQ multiplex PCR, the TCRdb table keeps only in-frame clones and is missing some. This table has roughly 280,000 clones, 80% to 90% appearing once. The material sequenced was PBMCs or T cells enriched from blood (not recorded which). All receptors derive from a woman aged 18-29 years who had recovered from COVID-19.

The CDR3 DNA reads TGTGCCAGCAGTGAACTCCCCCAGGGGGGCTACACCTTC. Translated, it gives CASSELPQGGYTF. The gene calls are TRBV2 and TRBJ1-2; D may be TRBD1 (6 bases). CDR3 length: 13 amino acids. Trimming cost V 2 bases and J 8 bases, with 12 bases left between them. Per germline, CDR1 SNHLY and CDR2 FYNNEI. The full variable domain, with the rest looked up from reference TRBV2 and TRBJ1-2, is EPEVTQTPSHQVTQMGQEVILRCVPISNHLYFYWYRQILGQKVEFLVSFYNNEISEKSEIFDDQFSVERPDGSNFTLKIRSTKLEDSAMYFCASSELPQGGYTFGSGTRLTVV.

V usage is TRBV4-1 and J usage is TRBJ2-3, with D unclear. CDR1 is MGHRA, CDR2 YSYEKL, per germline. The V end lost 5 bases, the J end lost 2 bases, and 8 bases lay between the germline ends. This CDR3 region has 13 residues. CDR3 region: CASSSVPTDTQYF. CDR3 nucleotides: TGCGCCAGCAGCTCCGTCCCCACAGATACGCAGTATTTT.

CDR3 coding DNA: TGTGCCGGCAACCCGGACGTCGGGGAGCCCCAGCATTTT. Translating gives CAGNPDVGEPQHF. The V gene is TRBV6-5, the J gene TRBJ1-5; D is uncertain. V was pared by 11 bases and J by 8 bases, with 19 bases between. This CDR3 is 13 amino acids long. Germline CDR1 reads MNHEY; CDR2 reads SVGAGI.

The chain links TRBV19 to TRBJ2-2; 11 bases line up with TRBD2. The CDR3 contains 18 residues. After removal of 1 base from V and 4 bases from J, the junction contained 8 bases not matched to a gene. Germline V CDR1 and CDR2: LNHDA, SQIVND (reference sequence). In nucleotides, the CDR3 is TGTGCCAGTAGTATAGCGGGTAGCGGGGGGGCCGGCACCGGGGAGCTGTTTTTT. It specifies CASSIAGSGGAGTGELFF.

This chain connects TRBV10-3 to TRBJ2-3, with 9 bases fitting TRBD2. This CDR3 region has 17 residues. Losses at the gene ends were 0 bases for V and 2 bases for J; bases not matched to a gene: 6. Germline CDR1 reads ENHRY; CDR2 reads SYGVKD. The CDR3 DNA reads as TGTGCCATCAGTGAGTCTAACAGCGGGGGGCTCACAGATACGCAGTATTTT. Its protein product is CAISESNSGGLTDTQYF.

The genes are TRBV10-1 and TRBJ2-5; TRBD2 matches at 9 bases. Germline V gives CDR1 WNHNN, CDR2 SYGVQD (reference sequence). The J segment lost 3 bases and the V segment lost 0 bases, leaving 5 bases of the junction unmatched. The length of the CDR3 is 16 residues. DNA of the CDR3: TGCGCCAGCAGTGAGTCCTATAGCGGGGGCGAAGAGACCCAGTACTTC. The encoded protein is CASSESYSGGEETQYF.

This chain uses TRBV5-1 with TRBJ2-5; perhaps TRBD2 as D (5 bases). V was pared by 2 bases and J by 5 bases, with 7 bases between. Germline values: CDR1 SGHRS, CDR2 YFSETQ. CDR3 length equals 12 residues. The CDR3 DNA is TGCGCCAGCAGCTTCACGGGGGAGACCCAGTACTTC. Protein product: CASSFTGETQYF.

The chain recombines TRBV7-3 with TRBJ2-7, with 8 bases identical to TRBD2. The CDR3 runs 13 residues. J was trimmed by 3 bases and V by 4 bases; bases with no gene match: 2. Germline-derived CDR1 and CDR2 are SGHTA and FQGTGA. The chain's CDR3 is CASSSTSGYEQYF. As DNA, the CDR3 is TGTGCCAGCAGCTCCACTAGCGGCTACGAGCAGTACTTC.

J is TRBJ2-5 and V is TRBV19; tentative D call: TRBD2 (5 bases). Trimming stripped 5 bases from V and 3 bases from J, with 10 bases between. Germline-derived CDR1 and CDR2 are LNHDA and SQIVND (reference sequence). CDR3 length: 13 residues. CDR3 loop: CASSPRREETQYF. CDR3 sequence (DNA): TGTGCCAGTAGTCCAAGGCGGGAAGAGACCCAGTACTTC.

This clone was observed once. The chain recombines TRBV19 with TRBJ2-1, with TRBD2 matching 7 bases. Losses at the gene ends were 2 bases for V and 3 bases for J; bases not matched to a gene: 10. CDR3 length equals 17 residues. CDR1 and CDR2 from the germline V gene are LNHDA and SQIVND (reference sequence). The CDR3 nucleotides read TGTGCCAGTAGTATAATCGGGGCGGGGGAGGTCTACAATGAGCAGTTCTTC. This gives the protein CASSIIGAGEVYNEQFF.

The V call is TRBV5-4, the J call TRBJ1-2; 8 nucleotides align to TRBD1. Germline assignment: CDR1 SGHNT and CDR2 YYREEE (reference sequence). The V segment lost 4 bases and the J segment 6 bases; nucleotides outside the gene matches: 14. The CDR3 is 16 amino acids. This CDR3 reads CASSPPGDLQGDGYTF. CDR3 in DNA: TGTGCCAGCAGCCCGCCGGGGGACCTACAGGGGGATGGCTACACCTTC.

The chain links TRBV19 to TRBJ1-2, with D unclear. The V end was cut by 4 bases, the J end by 4 bases, with 10 bases between. The CDR3 length is 13 residues. Germline CDR1 LNHDA, CDR2 SQIVND (reference sequence). DNA of the CDR3: TGTGCCAGTAGTAGTTCAGGCCTCTATGGCTACACCTTC. Translation: CASSSSGLYGYTF.

The J gene is TRBJ2-5, the V gene TRBV11-2, with 13 bases fitting TRBD2. The CDR3 has 16 residues. V lost 5 bases, J lost 2 bases, and 5 bases stayed unmatched. The V gene's germline CDR1 is SGHAT and CDR2 FQNNGV. The DNA of the CDR3 is TGTGCCAGCAGCCACGGGACTAGCGGGGAACAAGAGACCCAGTACTTC. Its translation is CASSHGTSGEQETQYF.

This clone showed up just a few times. V is TRBV4-1 and J is TRBJ2-7, with 9 bases lining up with TRBD1. Germline CDR1 is MGHRA and CDR2 is YSYEKL. The length of the CDR3 is 17 residues. V trimming: 0 bases; J trimming: 6 bases; junction bases outside the gene matches: 12. The CDR3 protein is CASSQEGEGQGLSEQYF. CDR3 bases: TGCGCCAGCAGCCAAGAAGGGGAAGGACAGGGGCTCTCCGAGCAGTACTTC.

V gene TRBV11-2 combines with J gene TRBJ1-3, with 9 bases matching TRBD1. Germline V gene data show CDR1 as SGHAT and CDR2 as FQNNGV. CDR3 length: 17 residues. The junction had 17 bases not matched to a gene; V was cut back by 6 bases and J by 8 bases. The CDR3 protein is CASRKGRGTGRNDTIYF. The CDR3 DNA follows: TGTGCCAGCAGAAAGGGGCGAGGGACAGGGAGGAATGACACCATATATTTT.

The gene calls are TRBV27 and TRBJ1-2; the D gene is possibly TRBD1 (6 bases). This CDR3 region has 14 residues. The germline CDR1 and CDR2 sequences are MNHEY and SMNVEV (reference sequence). V gave up 6 bases and J gave up 6 bases, with 17 bases separating them. The DNA of the CDR3 is TGTGCCAGCAGGGGGGGGCAGGGACCGAATGGCTACACCTTC. Protein product: CASRGGQGPNGYTF.

V gene TRBV28 combines with J gene TRBJ2-7, with TRBD1 identical over 7 bases. V shed 5 bases, J shed 4 bases, and the junction held 17 bases outside the gene matches. From germline, CDR1 is MDHEN and CDR2 SYDVKM. The CDR3 covers 17 residues. Written as DNA, the CDR3 is TGTGCCAGCAGTATCCCCGATTCGACAGGGATAAAATACGAGCAGTACTTC. This gives the protein CASSIPDSTGIKYEQYF. Supplemented by reference TRBV28 and TRBJ2-7, the full variable domain reads DVKVTQSSRYLVKRTGEKVFLECVQDMDHENMFWYRQDPGLGLRLIYFSYDVKMKEKGDIPEGYSVSREKKERFSLILESASTNQTSMYLCASSIPDSTGIKYEQYFGPGTRLTVT.